Given below is one T cell receptor (beta chain) in context. In this sample, this clonotype turned up many times. Its antigen remains unidentified. No clone much larger than this one lies a single base away; base qualities are absent. The sample is drawn from a study of HIV-infected patients and healthy controls (dated by TCRdb to the mid-2010s). About the investigation overall: CD4 counts were modestly but significantly increased in about 85% of the 16 patients after three months of therapy, but they remained below normal ranges. CD8 counts did not change consistently during early therapy, while the CD4:CD8 ratio increased slightly. An undetectable viral load was attained by 11 of 16 patients by the second bleed and by all patients after a further year of therapy. Relative to controls, total CDR3 counts per chain did not differ significantly, and patients lacked overall T-cell lymphocytopenia. The study tested whether deep TCR repertoire sequencing of HIV patients' small blood samples could capture immune perturbation and reconstitution.

The study collected follow-up blood from HIV-infected patients roughly three months, about 14 weeks, after antiretroviral therapy began. Whole blood was used without cell fractionation, so the repertoire reflected all unsorted peripheral T cells. A roughly 2.7 ml sample of peripheral blood was drawn into Tempus tubes for RNA extraction. Enrollment excluded patients who had febrile or AIDS-related illness, tumors, hepatitis B or C coinfection, immunomodulatory therapy, recent vaccination or treatment interruptions. Residual genomic DNA was removed with the TURBO-DNase kit and globin mRNA was depleted with GLOBINclear. The V and J ends are trimmed by 6 bases and 7 bases, leaving 5 bases between them. The CDR3 goes from the cysteine to the phenylalanine over 10 residues. Of all the DNA, just the CDR3 is kept, 30 bases in frame from base 1. CDR1 and CDR2 were assigned from the germline V gene as SNHLY and FYNNEI.

What the authors observed across the whole study: Only 2 to 4 months of therapy was reflected in the treated samples, a period arguably too short to observe immune reconstitution given low adult thymic output. A major limit on how widely the findings apply, in the view of the authors, was that only sixteen HIV-infected individuals were processed. Mean usage differed significantly between HIV-infected patients and controls for eight alpha and eight beta V genes. The observed differences in diversity were not explained by the slight differences in age and sex profiles between the study cohorts. Significantly higher mean Gini indices were seen in HIV-infected repertoires than in controls, possibly reflecting oligoclonality. HLA typing of donors was not performed in the study. MAIT cell alpha-chain CDR3s were present at high frequency in healthy controls but severely depleted in HIV+ repertoires. The apparent post-therapy recovery of the Gini index in HIV-infected patients was not reproduced in size-matched repertoire data. Using whole blood restricted sequencing depth and prevented separating the dynamics of distinct T-cell subpopulations. Roughly threefold more distinct CDR3s and higher Shannon diversity were observed in healthy control repertoires than in untreated HIV+ repertoires. The pairing of alpha and beta chains was not determined in the samples. Unequal numbers of distinct sequences between patients and controls complicated comparisons, and size-matching overweighted rare events from HIV-infected data. By Jaccard index and by the count of highly shared sequences, healthy controls shared more CDR3s between individuals than HIV+ patients did. HIV-associated CDR3s exhibited a significant reduction in frequency during therapy, whereas CMV-associated CDR3s exhibited no significant change, although the majority increased in frequency.

Reverse transcription of about 550 ng RNA was performed with SuperScript III using primers directed against the alpha and beta constant regions. Separate alpha and beta chain libraries were generated by chain-specific third strand synthesis with multiplexing indices. To avoid primer bias, the protocol used one single primer pair to amplify every rearrangement within a chain, and the protocol also attached molecular barcodes to each cDNA molecule. Purified cDNA was joined by T4 RNA Ligase 1 to a 5' RACE adapter carrying a random hexamer and the SP2 sequencing primer site. With slow temperature ramps used to favor optimal annealing, second strand synthesis was primed from the SP2 site with Phusion polymerase. Two random hexamer sequences, both added before amplification and joined together, made up the 12-nucleotide barcode of each molecule. An amplification PCR of about 24 cycles with P5s and P7 primers came after a short first PCR that had added P5 and P7 adapter elements plus a second index. The libraries went through about 27 PCR cycles in total, were quantified on a Qubit, were sized on a Bioanalyzer, and were diluted to around 4 nM. Sequencing of the normalized libraries was done on an Illumina MiSeq using 2 x 250 paired-end kits. Reverse transcription reactions were cleaned up on MinElute columns and eluted into approximately 10 ul Tris-Cl. The adapter ligations were run for 23 hours at 16 degrees C, and AMPure XP beads at a 1:1 ratio were afterwards used to clean them. As for the original processing: A modified Decombinator that output V, J, insert and barcode information was used to process the demultiplexed FASTQ files. Sequences that shared a barcode but differed from the dominant sequence were discarded as errors, and original cDNA molecules were estimated by counting barcodes clustered at Levenshtein distance 3. For downstream analyses, the R packages ineq, vegan, igraph and RCytoscape were used, along with IMGT nomenclature and CDR3 definitions. To avoid skew from clonal expansion, each TCR was counted once, and V gene usage was computed over distinct sequences. Unique CDR3 amino acid sequences within a donor were connected in similarity networks whenever two sequences differed by a single Levenshtein edit. Published HIV-specific CDR3s (around 85 alpha, fewer than 900 beta) and CMV-specific CDR3s (approximately 13 alpha, about 250 beta) were assembled and queried against the repertoires. Lower sequence numbers were not the cause of the decreased diversity in patients, as random subsampling to size-matched repertoires showed. TCRdb trimmed the raw reads at Q25, called clones with MiXCR and kept productive beta chains. Rows are unified per CDR3 protein, each entry keeping the most common DNA and genes. The V and J calls shown here were made by TCRdb, not taken from the authors' results. For this sample the table gives 19,000 or so distinct CDR3 sequences, of which roughly 7.9% were detected only once. The ten largest clonotypes hold 21% of the sample.

The V and J genes are TRBV2 and TRBJ2-3; the D gene is not confidently resolved. Source: blood, taken during antiretroviral therapy. The clonotype originates from an adult with HIV infection. In nucleotides, the sequence is TGTGCCAGCAGAGAGTATACGCAGTATTTT. Its translation reads: CASREYTQYF.